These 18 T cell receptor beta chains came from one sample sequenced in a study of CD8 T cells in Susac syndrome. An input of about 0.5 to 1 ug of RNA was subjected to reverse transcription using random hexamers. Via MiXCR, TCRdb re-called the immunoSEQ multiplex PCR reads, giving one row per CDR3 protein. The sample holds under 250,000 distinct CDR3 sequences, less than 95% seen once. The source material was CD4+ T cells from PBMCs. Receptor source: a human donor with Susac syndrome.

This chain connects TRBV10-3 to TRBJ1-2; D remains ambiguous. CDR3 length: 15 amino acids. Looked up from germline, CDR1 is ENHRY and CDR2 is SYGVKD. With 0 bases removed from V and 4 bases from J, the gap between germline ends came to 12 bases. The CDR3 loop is CAISESARTIYGYTF. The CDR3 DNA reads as TGTGCCATCAGTGAGTCGGCCAGGACTATCTATGGCTACACCTTC.

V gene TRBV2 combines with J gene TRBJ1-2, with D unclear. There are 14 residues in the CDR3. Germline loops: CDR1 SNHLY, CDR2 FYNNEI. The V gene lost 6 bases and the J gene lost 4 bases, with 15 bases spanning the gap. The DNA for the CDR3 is TGTGCCAGCAGCCCCGTATCCGGGTCCTATGGCTACACCTTC. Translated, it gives CASSPVSGSYGYTF.

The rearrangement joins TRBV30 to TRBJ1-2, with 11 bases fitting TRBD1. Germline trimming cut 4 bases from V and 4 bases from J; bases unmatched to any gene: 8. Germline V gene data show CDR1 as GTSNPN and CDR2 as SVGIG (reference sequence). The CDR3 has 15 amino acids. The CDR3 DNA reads TGTGCCTGGATGCGGGACAGGGGGACACTCTATGGCTACACCTTC. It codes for CAWMRDRGTLYGYTF.

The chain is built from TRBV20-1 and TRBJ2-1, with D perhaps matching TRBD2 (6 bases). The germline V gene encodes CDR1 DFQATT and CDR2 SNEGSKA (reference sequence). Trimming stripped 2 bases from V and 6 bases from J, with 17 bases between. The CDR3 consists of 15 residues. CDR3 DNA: TGCAGTGCTAGAAACTGGGCGGGGAGAGGCAATGAGCAGTTCTTC. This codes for CSARNWAGRGNEQFF.

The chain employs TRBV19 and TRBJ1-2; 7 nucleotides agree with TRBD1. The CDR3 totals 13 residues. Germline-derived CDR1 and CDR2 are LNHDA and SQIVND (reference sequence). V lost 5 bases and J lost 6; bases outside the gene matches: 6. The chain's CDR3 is CASSYRGSDGYTF. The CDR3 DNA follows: TGTGCCAGTAGTTACAGGGGCAGCGATGGCTACACCTTC.

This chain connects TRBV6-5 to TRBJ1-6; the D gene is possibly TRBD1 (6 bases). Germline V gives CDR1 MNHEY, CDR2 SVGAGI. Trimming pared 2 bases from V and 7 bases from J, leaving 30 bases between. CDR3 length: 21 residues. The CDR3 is CASSYPGWGRRKSVENSPLHF. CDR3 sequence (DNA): TGTGCCAGCAGTTACCCGGGTTGGGGGCGCCGTAAAAGCGTGGAGAATTCACCCCTCCACTTT.

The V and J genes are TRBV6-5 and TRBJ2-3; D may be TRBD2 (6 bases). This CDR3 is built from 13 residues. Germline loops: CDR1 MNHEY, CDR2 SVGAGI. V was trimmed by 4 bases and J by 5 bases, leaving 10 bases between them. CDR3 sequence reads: CASSSPGVDTQYF. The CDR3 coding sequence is TGTGCCAGCAGTTCCCCGGGGGTAGATACGCAGTATTTT.

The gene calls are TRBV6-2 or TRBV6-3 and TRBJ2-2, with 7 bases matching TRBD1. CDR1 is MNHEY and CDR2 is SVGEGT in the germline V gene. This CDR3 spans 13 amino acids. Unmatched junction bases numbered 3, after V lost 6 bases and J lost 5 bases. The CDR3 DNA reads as TGTGCCAGCAGAACGACAGGGACCGGGGAGCTGTTTTTT. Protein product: CASRTTGTGELFF.

The CDR3 DNA follows: TGCAGTGCTGGTCCCGGTGGTAGCTCCTATAATTCACCCCTCCACTTT. Protein: CSAGPGGSSYNSPLHF. J is TRBJ1-6 and V is TRBV20-1; D is unclear. Germline CDR1 is DFQATT and CDR2 is SNEGSKA (reference sequence). V was pared by 5 bases and J by 0 bases, with 14 bases between. The CDR3 is made up of 16 amino acids.

In nucleotides, the CDR3 is TGTGCCAGCAGCGTACAGACAGGGCTGGGCACTGAAGCTTTCTTT. It specifies CASSVQTGLGTEAFF. V and J are TRBV7-8 and TRBJ1-1, with 7 bases lining up with TRBD1. The CDR3 runs 15 residues. Germline V gene lookup returns CDR1 SGHVS and CDR2 FQNEAQ. Unmatched junction bases numbered 10, after V lost 5 bases and J lost 4 bases.

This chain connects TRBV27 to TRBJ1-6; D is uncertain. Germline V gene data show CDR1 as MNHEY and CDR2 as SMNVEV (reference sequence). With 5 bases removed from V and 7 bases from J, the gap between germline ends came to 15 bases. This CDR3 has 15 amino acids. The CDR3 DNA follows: TGTGCCAGCAGTCCGACTGACGGTGTCAATTCACCCCTCCACTTT. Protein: CASSPTDGVNSPLHF.

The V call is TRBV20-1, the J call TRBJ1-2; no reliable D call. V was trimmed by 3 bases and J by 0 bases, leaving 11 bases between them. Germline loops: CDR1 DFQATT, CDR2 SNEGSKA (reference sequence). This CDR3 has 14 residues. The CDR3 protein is CSASSDGPNYGYTF. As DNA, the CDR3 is TGCAGTGCTAGTTCGGACGGCCCTAACTATGGCTACACCTTC.

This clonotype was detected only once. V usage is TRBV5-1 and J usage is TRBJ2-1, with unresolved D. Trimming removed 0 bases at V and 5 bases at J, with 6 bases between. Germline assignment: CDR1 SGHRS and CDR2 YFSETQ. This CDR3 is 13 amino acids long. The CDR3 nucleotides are TGCGCCAGCAGCTTGGCCGTGAACAATGAGCAGTTCTTC. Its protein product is CASSLAVNNEQFF.

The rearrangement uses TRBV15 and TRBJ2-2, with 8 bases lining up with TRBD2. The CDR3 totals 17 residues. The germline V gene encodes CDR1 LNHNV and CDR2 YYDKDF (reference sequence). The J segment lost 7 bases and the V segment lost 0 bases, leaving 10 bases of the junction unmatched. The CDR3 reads CATSRDSNSGVIGELFF. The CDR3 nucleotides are TGTGCCACCAGCAGAGATAGCAATAGCGGGGTGATCGGGGAGCTGTTTTTT.

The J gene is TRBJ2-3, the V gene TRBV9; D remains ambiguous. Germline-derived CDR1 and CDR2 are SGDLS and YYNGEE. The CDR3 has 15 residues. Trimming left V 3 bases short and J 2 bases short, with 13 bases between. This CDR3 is CASSATPVLTDTQYF. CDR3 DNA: TGTGCCAGCAGCGCGACCCCGGTCCTCACAGATACGCAGTATTTT.

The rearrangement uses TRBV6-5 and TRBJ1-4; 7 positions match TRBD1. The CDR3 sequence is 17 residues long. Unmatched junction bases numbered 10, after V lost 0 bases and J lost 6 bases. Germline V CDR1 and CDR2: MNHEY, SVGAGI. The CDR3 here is CASSYSIGGGAYEKLFF. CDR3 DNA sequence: TGTGCCAGCAGTTACTCTATCGGAGGGGGCGCTTATGAAAAACTGTTTTTT.

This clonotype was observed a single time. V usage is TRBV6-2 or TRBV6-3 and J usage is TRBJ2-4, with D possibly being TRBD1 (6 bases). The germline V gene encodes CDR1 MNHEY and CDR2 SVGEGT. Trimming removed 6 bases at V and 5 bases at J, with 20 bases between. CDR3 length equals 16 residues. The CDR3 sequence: CASSTHSPGHQNIQYF. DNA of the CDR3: TGTGCCAGCAGCACCCACTCTCCGGGACACCAAAACATTCAGTACTTC.

CDR3 in DNA: TGCAGTGCTGGAACTCTAGGGGAGACCCAGTACTTC. It encodes CSAGTLGETQYF. The chain recombines TRBV20-1 with TRBJ2-5; D is ambiguous. CDR3 length equals 12 residues. Germline V CDR1 and CDR2: DFQATT, SNEGSKA (reference sequence). The V gene lost 5 bases and the J gene lost 5 bases, with 12 bases spanning the gap.